These 8 T cell receptor beta chains were sequenced from one sample in a study of B cell selection in AIRE deficiency. The repertoire was sequenced with immunoSEQ multiplex PCR; TCRdb's copy has only in-frame clones and lacks some. The sample contains 20,000 to 25,000 clones, approximately 94% of which appear only once. Regulatory T cells were sorted as CD4+CD25hiCD127low/negative. Material for sequencing was Tregs sorted from PBMCs. Receptors originate from a human donor with AIRE deficiency.

CDR3 residues: CASSLLAGTGELFF. CDR3 DNA: TGCGCCAGCAGCTTGCTGGCAGGGACCGGGGAGCTGTTTTTT. The chain links TRBV5-1 to TRBJ2-2; D possibly corresponds to TRBD1 (5 bases). This CDR3 has 14 residues. Germline CDR1 reads SGHRS; CDR2 reads YFSETQ. The V end lost 1 base, the J end lost 5 bases, and 9 bases lay between the germline ends.

This sequence joins TRBV28 and TRBJ2-7, with TRBD1 identical over 7 bases. CDR1 and CDR2 from the germline V gene are MDHEN and SYDVKM. This CDR3 comprises 12 residues. V lost 3 bases and J lost 9; bases outside the gene matches: 5. CDR3 in DNA: TGTGCCAGCAGTTTTTTCCAGGGGGTGCAGTACTTC. Amino acids: CASSFFQGVQYF.

In this sample, this clone turned up once. This sample includes further DNA sequences coding for the same CDR3. The chain recombines TRBV11-1 with TRBJ2-2, with D uncertain. This CDR3 is 14 amino acids long. V was cut by 4 bases and J by 3 bases, with 9 bases left in between. Germline CDR1 SGHAT, CDR2 FQDESV (reference sequence). CDR3 nucleotides: TGTGCCAGCAGCTACGACACCGACACCGGGGAGCTGTTTTTT. Translation: CASSYDTDTGELFF. Combining the CDR3 with reference TRBV11-1 and TRBJ2-2 gives the whole variable domain EAEVAQSPRYKITEKSQAVAFWCDPISGHATLYWYRQILGQGPELLVQFQDESVVDDSQLPKDRFSAERLKGVDSTLKIQPAELGDSAMYLCASSYDTDTGELFFGEGSRLTVL.

The chain recombines TRBV10-3 with TRBJ1-3, with 8 bases lining up with TRBD1. CDR3 size: 14 residues. CDR1 is ENHRY and CDR2 is SYGVKD in the germline V gene. The ends lost 7 bases at V and 4 bases at J; junction bases unmatched: 6. CDR3 amino acids: CAIKADRGGNTIYF. Written as DNA, the CDR3 is TGTGCCATCAAGGCTGACAGGGGAGGAAACACCATATATTTT.

V and J are TRBV19 and TRBJ1-5; TRBD1 aligns across 7 bases. CDR1 and CDR2 (germline): LNHDA, SQIVND (reference sequence). The trim removed 6 bases at V and 5 bases at J, leaving 7 bases unmatched. CDR3 length: 14 amino acids. The CDR3 loop is CASSQTGLYQPQHF. CDR3 bases: TGTGCCAGTAGCCAGACAGGGTTGTATCAGCCCCAGCATTTT.

This rearrangement joins TRBV11-2 to TRBJ2-7, with D possibly being TRBD2 (5 bases). The CDR3 is 13 residues long. Between the trimmed V and J ends, which lost 1 base and 3 bases, there was a span of 7 bases. The germline CDR1 and CDR2 sequences are SGHAT and FQNNGV. The CDR3: CASSLVAYYEQYF. In DNA, the CDR3 is TGTGCCAGCAGCTTAGTAGCGTACTACGAGCAGTACTTC. Filled out from reference TRBV11-2 and TRBJ2-7, the complete variable domain reads EAGVAQSPRYKIIEKRQSVAFWCNPISGHATLYWYQQILGQGPKLLIQFQNNGVVDDSQLPKDRFSAERLKGVDSTLKIQPAKLEDSAVYLCASSLVAYYEQYFGPGTRLTVT.

This chain connects TRBV18 to TRBJ1-2; D is uncertain. The CDR3 has 13 amino acids. Per the germline V gene, CDR1 is KGHSH and CDR2 is LQKENI. V was clipped by 3 bases and J by 7 bases, with 12 bases between them. The CDR3 DNA is TGTGCCAGCTCACCGGTCCCGGCTGGTGGCTACACCTTC. This encodes CASSPVPAGGYTF.

The chain employs TRBV18 and TRBJ2-3, with a tentative D call TRBD2 (5 bases). The CDR3 loop spans 16 amino acids. Germline V CDR1 and CDR2: KGHSH, LQKENI. Trimming pared 1 base from V and 0 bases from J, leaving 11 bases between. CDR3 coding DNA: TGTGCCAGCTCACCACAACTAGGGAAGAGCACAGATACGCAGTATTTT. Translating gives CASSPQLGKSTDTQYF.